The 19 T cell receptor beta chains below were found in one sample sequenced in a study of cytomegalovirus exposure and HLA in healthy donors. 60 Vbeta and 13 Jbeta primers were used in PCR. This table comes from immunoSEQ multiplex PCR, and its TCRdb copy is limited to in-frame clones, with some not included. Its clone listing holds 130,000 to 150,000 clones. Sequenced: PBMCs. All receptors derive from a woman in her 50s in good health and CMV-seronegative.

The chain combines TRBV6-1 with TRBJ1-2; D is undetermined. The germline CDR1 and CDR2 sequences are MNHNS and SASEGT. Trimming cost V 1 base and J 3 bases, with 12 bases left between them. The length of the CDR3 is 15 residues. This chain's CDR3 is CASSEVQVWDYGYTF. CDR3 nucleotide sequence: TGTGCCAGCAGTGAAGTTCAGGTCTGGGACTATGGCTACACCTTC.

The rearrangement links TRBV9 to TRBJ2-7; 7 positions match TRBD1. Germline V gene lookup returns CDR1 SGDLS and CDR2 YYNGEE. Trimming removed 3 bases from V and 1 base from J; junction bases left unmatched: 4. CDR3 length: 14 amino acids. The CDR3 DNA is TGTGCCAGCAGCGCCCCGGGACAGTCCTACGAGCAGTACTTC. Its translation: CASSAPGQSYEQYF.

V usage is TRBV5-1 and J usage is TRBJ2-7; no firm D call. V was shortened by 3 bases and J by 3 bases, with 7 bases between the two germline ends. CDR1 is SGHRS and CDR2 is YFSETQ in the germline V gene. The CDR3 is 12 amino acids. The CDR3 sequence: CASSSVVYEQYF. The CDR3 bases are TGCGCCAGCAGCTCCGTAGTCTACGAGCAGTACTTC.

The V gene is TRBV30, the J gene TRBJ1-2, with 7 bases fitting TRBD1. The trim removed 0 bases at V and 7 bases at J, leaving 2 bases unmatched. The CDR3 is 12 amino acids. Germline V gives CDR1 GTSNPN, CDR2 SVGIG (reference sequence). DNA of the CDR3: TGTGCCTGGAGTGTCGACAGGGCTGGCTACACCTTC. It specifies CAWSVDRAGYTF. The full variable domain, completed using reference TRBV30 and TRBJ1-2, is SQTIHQWPATLVQPVGSPLSLECTVEGTSNPNLYWYRQAAGRGLQLLFYSVGIGQISSEVPQNLSASRPQDRQFILSSKKLLLSDSGFYLCAWSVDRAGYTFGSGTRLTVV.

The V and J genes are TRBV4-3 and TRBJ2-7, with 9 bases lining up with TRBD2. The CDR3 extends over 15 amino acids. Germline CDR1 reads LGHNA; CDR2 reads YSLEER. V lost 0 bases to trimming and J lost 5 bases; unmatched junction nucleotides: 5. In DNA form, the CDR3 reads TGCGCCAGCAGCCAAGAGGGGACTAGCAGACACGAGCAGTACTTC. Its protein is CASSQEGTSRHEQYF.

This chain joins TRBV5-6 and TRBJ1-1, with 7 bases identical to TRBD1. CDR1 is SGHDT, CDR2 YYEEEE, per germline. The CDR3 is 13 residues long. V shed 0 bases, J shed 11 bases, and the junction held 7 bases outside the gene matches. DNA for the CDR3: TGTGCCAGCAGCTTGGAGCAGGGGGGAATTGCTTTCTTT. The encoded protein is CASSLEQGGIAFF.

V usage is TRBV6-1 and J usage is TRBJ2-5; 9 nucleotides align to TRBD1. TRBJ2-7 explains the end of the DNA better; the J call may be wrong. The V gene's germline CDR1 is MNHNS and CDR2 SASEGT. The CDR3 length is 14 residues. CDR3 loop: CASRHRDRAYEQYF. CDR3 nucleotide sequence: TGTGCCAGCAGACACCGGGACAGGGCCTACGAGCAGTACTTC.

The chain joins TRBV30 to TRBJ2-3, with D hard to call. The germline V gene has CDR1 GTSNPN and CDR2 SVGIG (reference sequence). This CDR3 is built from 13 residues. Trimming stripped 3 bases from V and 0 bases from J, with 7 bases between. CDR3 coding DNA: TGTGCCTGGAGCCCTAGGAGCACAGATACGCAGTATTTT. Residues: CAWSPRSTDTQYF.

The CDR3 loop is CASSRGTGGLTFF. DNA for the CDR3: TGTGCCAGCAGCCGAGGGACAGGGGGATTGACTTTCTTT. The rearrangement joins TRBV7-6 to TRBJ1-1, with TRBD1 matching 11 bases. The CDR3 has 13 amino acids. V shed 5 bases and J 12 bases; nucleotides not matched to a gene: 8. Germline V CDR1 and CDR2: SGHVS, FNYEAQ.

The rearrangement uses TRBV9 and TRBJ1-2; D remains unclear. This CDR3 comprises 15 residues. V lost 4 bases and J 4 bases, leaving 17 bases between the germline ends. CDR1 and CDR2 (germline): SGDLS, YYNGEE. CDR3 DNA sequence: TGTGCCAGCAGCCCTCCCGGTGGGCAGAGCTATGGCTACACCTTC. It translates to CASSPPGGQSYGYTF.

The CDR3 coding sequence is TGTGCCAGCAGCAACAGGGTTGTAGATTCACCCCTCCACTTT. Translated, it gives CASSNRVVDSPLHF. This chain uses TRBV9 with TRBJ1-6, with a tentative D call TRBD1 (6 bases). This CDR3 comprises 14 residues. Germline loops: CDR1 SGDLS, CDR2 YYNGEE. V was pared by 4 bases and J by 8 bases, with 13 bases between.

The rearrangement uses TRBV5-6 and TRBJ2-5, with 8 bases fitting TRBD2. This CDR3 contains 15 residues. Germline lookup yields CDR1 SGHDT and CDR2 YYEEEE. V lost 3 bases and J lost 4; bases outside the gene matches: 8. The CDR3 loop is CASSSLSGSRETQYF. The CDR3 bases are TGTGCCAGCAGCTCCTTAAGCGGGAGTCGAGAGACCCAGTACTTC.

This chain joins TRBV7-2 and TRBJ2-1; 10 bases line up with TRBD2. CDR1 and CDR2 (germline): SGHTA, FQGNSA. This CDR3 is 17 amino acids long. Unmatched junction bases numbered 9, after V lost 0 bases and J lost 7 bases. The CDR3, as DNA: TGTGCCAGCAGCTTAGCCGGAGCGGGGGGGTTTTTGAATGAGCAGTTCTTC. This codes for CASSLAGAGGFLNEQFF.

The rearrangement links TRBV5-1 to TRBJ2-1; D perhaps matches TRBD1 (5 bases). Deletions cut 0 bases from V and 14 bases from J, with 15 bases between. The CDR3 runs to 13 residues. The V gene's germline CDR1 is SGHRS and CDR2 YFSETQ. Here the CDR3 reads CASSLEDMETKFF. The DNA for the CDR3 is TGCGCCAGCAGCTTGGAGGACATGGAGACCAAGTTCTTC.

The chain links TRBV2 to TRBJ2-5, with 10 nucleotides matching TRBD1. CDR1 and CDR2 (germline): SNHLY, FYNNEI. CDR3 length equals 14 residues. The J segment lost 5 bases and the V segment lost 5 bases, leaving 5 bases of the junction unmatched. The DNA of the CDR3 is TGTGCCAGCAGTTGGGACAGGGGTTTTGAGACCCAGTACTTC. Its translation is CASSWDRGFETQYF.

The chain links TRBV5-4 to TRBJ1-1; D possibly corresponds to TRBD1 (5 bases). This CDR3 contains 15 residues. Between the trimmed V and J ends, which lost 3 bases and 3 bases, there was a span of 15 bases. CDR1 is SGHNT, CDR2 YYREEE, per germline (reference sequence). The CDR3 nucleotides read TGTGCCAGCAGCTCTTTCCGGGGCGGGGACACTGAAGCTTTCTTT. This sequence encodes CASSSFRGGDTEAFF.

The chain carries TRBV28 and TRBJ2-2, with 8 bases identical to TRBD1. The CDR3 extends over 19 amino acids. CDR1 is MDHEN, CDR2 SYDVKM, per germline. The V and J ends lost 4 bases and 2 bases, in that order; junction bases with no gene match: 15. CDR3 nucleotide sequence: TGTGCCAGCAGTTCAACGGACAGGGTTACCCCCTCTAACACCGGGGAGCTGTTTTTT. It specifies CASSSTDRVTPSNTGELFF.

This chain links TRBV28 with TRBJ1-5; 7 nucleotides match TRBD1. The CDR3 is 18 amino acids. Germline trimming cut 4 bases from V and 2 bases from J; bases unmatched to any gene: 14. The V gene's germline CDR1 is MDHEN and CDR2 SYDVKM. In nucleotides, the CDR3 is TGTGCCAGCAGTTGGGGTGGGCCTACAGGGGCAGGCAATCAGCCCCAGCATTTT. This gives the protein CASSWGGPTGAGNQPQHF.

The chain joins TRBV6-5 to TRBJ2-7; 10 nucleotides agree with TRBD2. The CDR3 has 15 residues. Trimming took 2 bases from V and 5 from J; bases not matched to a gene: 6. Germline loops: CDR1 MNHEY, CDR2 SVGAGI. The CDR3 loop is CASSYGLAGVNEQYF. The CDR3 coding sequence is TGTGCCAGCAGTTACGGGCTAGCGGGAGTCAACGAGCAGTACTTC.